This record looks at one TCR beta chain sequence and its context. Its matching antigen is unknown. The record originates from a study of spatial heterogeneity in lung cancer. At the level of the study: The study observed each unique TCR and UMI combination more than ten times on average in raw reads.

V shed 6 bases and J shed 4 bases, with 12 bases lying between them. The germline gives CDR1 MNHEY, CDR2 SVGEGT. The CDR3 has 13 residues. Notes on the study in general: The study found ubiquitous expanded tumor TCRs in blood more at resection than follow-up.

Regarding time point: blood at routine non-recurrence follow-up after resection. TCR cDNA molecules each carried a unique molecular identifier. TCRdb fed the 5' RACE reads into MiXCR, producing one record per CDR3 protein. Among about 27,000 distinct CDR3 sequences listed, almost 5.5% were seen once. This sample comprised PBMCs, obtained at follow-up. The V gene is TRBV6-2 or TRBV6-3, the J gene TRBJ1-2; D is possibly TRBD1 (5 bases). The source is a female donor with early-stage non-small cell lung cancer. As DNA, the CDR3 is TGTGCCAGCAGCCCCCAGGGCAGCTATGGCTACACCTTC. Protein sequence: CASSPQGSYGYTF.